These 10 T cell receptor beta chains share one sample of origin, sequenced in a study of blood T cell repertoires in COVID-19. Clones were read by immunoSEQ multiplex PCR, and TCRdb kept only the in-frame ones, dropping some. Among approximately 480,000 clones listed, about 91% were seen once. The sequenced material came from peripheral blood. Receptors were obtained from a man aged 18-30 years with COVID-19, enrolled during active disease.

This sequence joins TRBV14 and TRBJ2-2; 8 bases fit TRBD2. V lost 0 bases and J lost 7; bases outside the gene matches: 10. Germline V gene data show CDR1 as SGHDN and CDR2 as FVKESK. This CDR3 comprises 17 residues. CDR3 in amino acids: CASSQDQRAGVHGELFF. As DNA, the CDR3 is TGTGCCAGCAGCCAAGATCAGAGAGCGGGGGTTCACGGGGAGCTGTTTTTT.

This clone was recorded a few times. The chain carries TRBV2 and TRBJ2-2; the D gene is possibly TRBD1 (6 bases). The length of the CDR3 is 15 residues. Trimming removed 3 bases from V and 4 bases from J, with 12 bases in between. Looked up from germline, CDR1 is SNHLY and CDR2 is FYNNEI. The CDR3 coding sequence is TGTGCCAGCAGTGACGGCCAGGGGTCCACCGGGGAGCTGTTTTTT. This translates into CASSDGQGSTGELFF.

The CDR3 nucleotides are TGTGCCAGCAGCCAGGGGGTAGCGGGAGGTGTAACAGATACGCAGTATTTT. Translating gives CASSQGVAGGVTDTQYF. V and J are TRBV7-9 and TRBJ2-3; TRBD2 aligns across 10 bases. The CDR3 spans 17 residues. Germline CDR1 reads SEHNR; CDR2 reads FQNEAQ (reference sequence). The trim removed 5 bases at V and 3 bases at J, leaving 11 bases unmatched.

This clone was counted ten times or more. The rearrangement links TRBV6-4 to TRBJ1-3; D is undetermined. The CDR3 extends over 13 amino acids. The germline V gene encodes CDR1 MRHNA and CDR2 SNTAGT. The V gene lost 8 bases and the J gene lost 2 bases, with 10 bases spanning the gap. DNA for the CDR3: TGTGCCAGCCAGGAGGGTACTGGAAACACCATATATTTT. Amino acid sequence: CASQEGTGNTIYF.

The genes are TRBV6-5 and TRBJ1-2, with 8 nucleotides matching TRBD1. CDR3 size: 15 residues. Losses at the gene ends were 5 bases for V and 7 bases for J; bases not matched to a gene: 12. CDR1 is MNHEY, CDR2 SVGAGI, per germline. The CDR3 reads CASSRTRQGKGGYTF. The DNA of the CDR3 is TGTGCCAGCAGTCGGACCCGACAGGGGAAGGGTGGCTACACCTTC.

The CDR3 region has the DNA TGTGCCAGCAGTTACTCGAGCGGGGGGGCGAAGGGTACGCAGTATTTT. Translating gives CASSYSSGGAKGTQYF. The V call is TRBV6-5, the J call TRBJ2-3; 10 positions agree with TRBD2. The CDR3 has 16 amino acids. Germline V lookup: CDR1 MNHEY, CDR2 SVGAGI. V gave up 0 bases and J gave up 8 bases; unmatched junction bases: 8.

The rearrangement links TRBV7-8 to TRBJ2-1; 9 bases are a match to TRBD2. The germline V gene encodes CDR1 SGHVS and CDR2 FQNEAQ. CDR3 size: 15 residues. J was trimmed by 9 bases and V by 1 base; bases with no gene match: 7. CDR3 DNA: TGTGCCAGCAGCTTAGTGCGAGCGGGGGGTGGTGAGCAGTTCTTC. Residues: CASSLVRAGGGEQFF.

This clone was observed a handful of times. The chain joins TRBV5-1 to TRBJ1-5; the D gene is possibly TRBD1 (5 bases). Germline V lookup: CDR1 SGHRS, CDR2 YFSETQ. Between the trimmed V and J ends, which lost 3 bases and 6 bases, there was a span of 16 bases. The CDR3 runs 15 residues. CDR3 in DNA: TGCGCCAGCAGCTCGTTGGGGGGAGAGGGTCAGCCCCAGCATTTT. Amino acids: CASSSLGGEGQPQHF.

This clone was detected once. The V call is TRBV7-6, the J call TRBJ2-7; 7 bases are a match to TRBD1. The CDR3 length is 17 residues. Germline-derived CDR1 and CDR2 are SGHVS and FNYEAQ. With 1 base clipped from V and 3 bases from J, the junction kept 12 bases outside the gene matches. The CDR3 here is CASSLGDSLTRYYEQYF. The CDR3 nucleotides are TGTGCCAGCAGCTTAGGGGACAGCTTAACGCGGTACTACGAGCAGTACTTC.

V usage is TRBV19 and J usage is TRBJ2-2, with a tentative D call TRBD2 (5 bases). Looked up from germline, CDR1 is LNHDA and CDR2 is SQIVND (reference sequence). CDR3 length: 15 amino acids. Trimming removed 4 bases from V and 5 bases from J, with 14 bases in between. The CDR3 DNA reads as TGTGCCAGTAGTACCCCCCGGACGGGGACCGGGGAGCTGTTTTTT. This codes for CASSTPRTGTGELFF.